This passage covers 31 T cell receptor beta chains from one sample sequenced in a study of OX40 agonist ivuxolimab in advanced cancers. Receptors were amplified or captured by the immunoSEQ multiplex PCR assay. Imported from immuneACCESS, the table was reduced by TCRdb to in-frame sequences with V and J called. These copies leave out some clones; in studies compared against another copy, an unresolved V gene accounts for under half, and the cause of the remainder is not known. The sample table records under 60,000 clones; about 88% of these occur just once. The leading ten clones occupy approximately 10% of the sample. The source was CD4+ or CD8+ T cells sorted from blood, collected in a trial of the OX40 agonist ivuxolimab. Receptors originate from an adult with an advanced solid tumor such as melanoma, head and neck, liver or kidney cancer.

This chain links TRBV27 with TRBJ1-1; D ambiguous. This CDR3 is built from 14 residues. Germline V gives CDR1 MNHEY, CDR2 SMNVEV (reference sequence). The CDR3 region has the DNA TGTGCTACCAAGGGTATCTTTTTCAACACTGAAGCTTTCTTT. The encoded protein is CATKGIFFNTEAFF.

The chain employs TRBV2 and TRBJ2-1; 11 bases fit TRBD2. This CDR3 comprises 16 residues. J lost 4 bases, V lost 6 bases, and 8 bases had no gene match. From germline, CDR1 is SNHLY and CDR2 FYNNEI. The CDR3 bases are TGTGCCAGCAGGCCCCCGGGGACTAGCGGATACAATGAGCAGTTCTTC. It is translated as CASRPPGTSGYNEQFF.

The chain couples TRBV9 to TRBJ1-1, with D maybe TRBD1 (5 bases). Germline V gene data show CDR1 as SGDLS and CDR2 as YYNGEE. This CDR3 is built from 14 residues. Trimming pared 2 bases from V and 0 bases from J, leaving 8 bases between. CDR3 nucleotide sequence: TGTGCCAGCAGCGTGGCAGGGCTGAACACTGAAGCTTTCTTT. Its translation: CASSVAGLNTEAFF.

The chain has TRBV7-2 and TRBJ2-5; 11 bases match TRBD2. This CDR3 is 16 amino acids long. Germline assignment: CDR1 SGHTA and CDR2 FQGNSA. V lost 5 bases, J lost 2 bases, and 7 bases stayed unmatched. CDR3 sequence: CASSDPSGGWQETQYF. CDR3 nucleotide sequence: TGTGCCAGCAGCGATCCTAGCGGGGGGTGGCAAGAGACCCAGTACTTC.

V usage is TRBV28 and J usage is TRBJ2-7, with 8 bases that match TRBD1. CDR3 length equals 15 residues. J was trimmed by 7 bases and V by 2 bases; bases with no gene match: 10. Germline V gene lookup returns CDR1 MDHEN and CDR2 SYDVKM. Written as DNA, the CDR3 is TGTGCCAGCAGTTTAATCGACAGGGGCCTTAGAGAGCAGTACTTC. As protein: CASSLIDRGLREQYF.

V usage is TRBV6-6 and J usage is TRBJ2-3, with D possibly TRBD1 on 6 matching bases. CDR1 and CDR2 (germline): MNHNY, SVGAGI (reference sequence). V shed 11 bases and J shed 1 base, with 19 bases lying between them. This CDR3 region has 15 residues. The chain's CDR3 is CASFLTGMGTDTQYF. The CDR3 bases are TGTGCCTCATTCCTTACAGGGATGGGCACAGATACGCAGTATTTT.

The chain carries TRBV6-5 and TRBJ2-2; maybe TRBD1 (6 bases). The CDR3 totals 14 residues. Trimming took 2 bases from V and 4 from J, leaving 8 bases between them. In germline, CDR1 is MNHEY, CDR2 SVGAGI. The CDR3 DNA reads TGTGCCAGCAGTTACGGGACAACCACCGGGGAGCTGTTTTTT. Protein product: CASSYGTTTGELFF.

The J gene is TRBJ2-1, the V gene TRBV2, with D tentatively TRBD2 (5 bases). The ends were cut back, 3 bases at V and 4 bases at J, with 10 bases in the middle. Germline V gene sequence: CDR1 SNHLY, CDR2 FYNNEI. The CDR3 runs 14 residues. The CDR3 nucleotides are TGTGCCAGCAGTGAGGGGAGTAATTACAATGAGCAGTTCTTC. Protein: CASSEGSNYNEQFF.

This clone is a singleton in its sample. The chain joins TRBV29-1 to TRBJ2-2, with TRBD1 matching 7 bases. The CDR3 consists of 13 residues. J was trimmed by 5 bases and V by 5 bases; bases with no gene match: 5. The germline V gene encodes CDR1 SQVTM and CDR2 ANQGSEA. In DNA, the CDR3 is TGCAGCGTTCGTCGACAGGGTACCGGGGAGCTGTTTTTT. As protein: CSVRRQGTGELFF.

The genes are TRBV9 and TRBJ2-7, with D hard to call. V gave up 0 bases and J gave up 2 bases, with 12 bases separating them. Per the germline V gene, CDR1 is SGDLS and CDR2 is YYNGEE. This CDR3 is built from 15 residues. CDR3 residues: CASSVGFSSTYEQYF. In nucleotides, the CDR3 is TGTGCCAGCAGCGTAGGATTTTCTTCCACCTACGAGCAGTACTTC.

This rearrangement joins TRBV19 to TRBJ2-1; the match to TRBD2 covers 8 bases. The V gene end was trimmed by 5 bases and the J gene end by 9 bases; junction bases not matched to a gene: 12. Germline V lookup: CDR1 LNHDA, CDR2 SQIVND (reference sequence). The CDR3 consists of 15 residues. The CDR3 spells CASSPTSGPGGEQFF. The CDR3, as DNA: TGTGCCAGTAGTCCCACTAGCGGCCCCGGGGGTGAGCAGTTCTTC.

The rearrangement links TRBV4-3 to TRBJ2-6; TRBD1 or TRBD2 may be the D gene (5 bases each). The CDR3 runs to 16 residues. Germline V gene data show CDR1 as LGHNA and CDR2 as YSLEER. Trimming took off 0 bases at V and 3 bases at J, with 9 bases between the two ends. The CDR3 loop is CASSQDMGVGANVLTF. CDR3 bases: TGCGCCAGCAGCCAAGATATGGGGGTTGGGGCCAACGTCCTGACTTTC.

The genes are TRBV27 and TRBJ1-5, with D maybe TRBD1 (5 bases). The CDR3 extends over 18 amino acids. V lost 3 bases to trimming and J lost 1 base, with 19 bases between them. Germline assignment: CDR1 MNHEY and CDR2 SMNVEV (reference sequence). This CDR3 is CASSLPVRQGRSNQPQHF. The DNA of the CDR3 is TGTGCCAGCAGTTTGCCCGTGAGGCAGGGTCGGAGCAATCAGCCCCAGCATTTT.

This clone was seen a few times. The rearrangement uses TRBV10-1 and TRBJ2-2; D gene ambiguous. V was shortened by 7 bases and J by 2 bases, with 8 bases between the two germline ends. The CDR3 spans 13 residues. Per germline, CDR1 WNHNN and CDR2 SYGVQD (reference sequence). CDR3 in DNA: TGCGCCAGCAAAGAAGCAAACACCGGGGAGCTGTTTTTT. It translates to CASKEANTGELFF.

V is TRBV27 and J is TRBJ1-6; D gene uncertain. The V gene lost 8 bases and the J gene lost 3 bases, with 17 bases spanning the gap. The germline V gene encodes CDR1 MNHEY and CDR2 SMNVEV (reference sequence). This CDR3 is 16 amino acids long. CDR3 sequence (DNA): TGTGCCAGCCGAACTCGAGGCGGAAGCTATAATTCACCCCTCCACTTT. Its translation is CASRTRGGSYNSPLHF.

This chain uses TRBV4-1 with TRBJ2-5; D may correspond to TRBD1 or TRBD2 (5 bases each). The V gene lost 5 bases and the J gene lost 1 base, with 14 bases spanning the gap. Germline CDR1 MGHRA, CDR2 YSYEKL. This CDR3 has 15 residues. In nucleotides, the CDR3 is TGCGCCAGCAGCGAACGGGACCGAACCCAAGAGACCCAGTACTTC. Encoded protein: CASSERDRTQETQYF.

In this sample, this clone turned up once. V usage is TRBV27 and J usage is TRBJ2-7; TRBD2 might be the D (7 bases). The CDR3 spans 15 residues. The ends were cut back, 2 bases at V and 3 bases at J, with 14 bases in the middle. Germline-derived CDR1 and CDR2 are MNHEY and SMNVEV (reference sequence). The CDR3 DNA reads TGTGCCAGCAGTTTAGCGCGGGGGCAGTACTACGAGCAGTACTTC. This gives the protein CASSLARGQYYEQYF.

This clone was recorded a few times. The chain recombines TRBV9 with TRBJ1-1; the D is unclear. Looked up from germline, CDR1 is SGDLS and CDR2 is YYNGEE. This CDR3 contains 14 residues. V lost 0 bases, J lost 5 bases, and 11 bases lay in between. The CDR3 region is CASSVVIGTTEAFF. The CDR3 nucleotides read TGTGCCAGCAGCGTAGTCATTGGAACGACTGAAGCTTTCTTT.

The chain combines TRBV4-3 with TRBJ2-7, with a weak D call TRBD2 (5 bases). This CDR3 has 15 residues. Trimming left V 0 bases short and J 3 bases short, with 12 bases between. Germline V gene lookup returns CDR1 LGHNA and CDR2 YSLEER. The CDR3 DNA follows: TGCGCCAGCAGCCAAGATCGGGGAACTGGCTACGAGCAGTACTTC. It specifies CASSQDRGTGYEQYF.

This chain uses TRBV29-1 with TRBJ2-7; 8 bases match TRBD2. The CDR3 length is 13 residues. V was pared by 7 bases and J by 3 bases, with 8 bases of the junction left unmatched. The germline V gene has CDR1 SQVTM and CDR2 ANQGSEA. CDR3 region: CSGILAEGYEQYF. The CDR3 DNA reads TGCAGCGGCATACTAGCGGAAGGCTACGAGCAGTACTTC.

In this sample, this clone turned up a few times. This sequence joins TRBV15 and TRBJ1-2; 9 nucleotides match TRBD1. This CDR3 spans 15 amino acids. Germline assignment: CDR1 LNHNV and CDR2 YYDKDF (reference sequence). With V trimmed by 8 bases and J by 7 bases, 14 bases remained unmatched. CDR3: CATRHQGTGFSGYTF. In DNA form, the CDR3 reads TGTGCCACCCGCCACCAGGGGACAGGGTTTTCTGGCTACACCTTC.

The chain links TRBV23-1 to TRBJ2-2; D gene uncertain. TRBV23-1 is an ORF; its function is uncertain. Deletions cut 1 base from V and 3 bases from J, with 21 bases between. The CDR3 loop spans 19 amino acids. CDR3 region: CASSQYHPDTGPDTGELFF. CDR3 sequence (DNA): TGCGCCAGCAGTCAATACCACCCCGATACCGGGCCGGACACCGGGGAGCTGTTTTTT.

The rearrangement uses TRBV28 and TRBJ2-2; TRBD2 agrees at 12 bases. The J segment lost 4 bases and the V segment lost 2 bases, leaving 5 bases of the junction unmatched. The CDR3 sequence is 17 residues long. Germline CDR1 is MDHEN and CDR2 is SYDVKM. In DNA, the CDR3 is TGTGCCAGCAGTTTAGCTAGCGGGAGGGCGGGCACCGGGGAGCTGTTTTTT. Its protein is CASSLASGRAGTGELFF.

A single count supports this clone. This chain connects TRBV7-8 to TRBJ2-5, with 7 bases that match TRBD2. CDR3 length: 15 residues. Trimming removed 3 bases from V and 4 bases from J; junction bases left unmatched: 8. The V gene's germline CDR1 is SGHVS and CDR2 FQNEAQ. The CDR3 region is CASSFRRGEGETQYF. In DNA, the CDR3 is TGTGCCAGCAGCTTCCGACGGGGGGAGGGAGAGACCCAGTACTTC.

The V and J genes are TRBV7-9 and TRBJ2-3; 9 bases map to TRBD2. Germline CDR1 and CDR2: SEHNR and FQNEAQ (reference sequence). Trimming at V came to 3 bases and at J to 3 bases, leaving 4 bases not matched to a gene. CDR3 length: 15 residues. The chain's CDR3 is CASSLGGGATDTQYF. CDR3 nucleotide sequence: TGTGCCAGCAGCTTGGGCGGGGGGGCTACAGATACGCAGTATTTT. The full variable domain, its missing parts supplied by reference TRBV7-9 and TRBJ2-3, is DTGVSQNPRHKITKRGQNVTFRCDPISEHNRLYWYRQTLGQGPEFLTYFQNEAQLEKSRLLSDRFSAERPKGSFSTLEIQRTEQGDSAMYLCASSLGGGATDTQYFGPGTRLTVL.

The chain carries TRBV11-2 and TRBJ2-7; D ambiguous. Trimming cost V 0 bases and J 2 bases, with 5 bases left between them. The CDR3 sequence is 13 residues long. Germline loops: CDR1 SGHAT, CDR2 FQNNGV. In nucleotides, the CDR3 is TGTGCCAGCAGCTTAGACAGAACCTACGAGCAGTACTTC. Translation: CASSLDRTYEQYF.

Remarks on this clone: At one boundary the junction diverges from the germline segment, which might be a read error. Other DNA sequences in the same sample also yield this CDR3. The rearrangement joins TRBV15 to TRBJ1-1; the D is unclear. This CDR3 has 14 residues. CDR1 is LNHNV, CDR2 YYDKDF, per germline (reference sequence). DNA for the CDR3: TGCGCCACCAGCAGCGGCCGAAGGAACACTGAAGCTTTCTTT. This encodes CATSSGRRNTEAFF.

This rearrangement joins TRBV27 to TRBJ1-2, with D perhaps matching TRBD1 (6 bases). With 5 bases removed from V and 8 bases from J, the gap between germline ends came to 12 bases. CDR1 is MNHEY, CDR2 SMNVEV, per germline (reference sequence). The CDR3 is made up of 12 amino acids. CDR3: CASSLKGGGYTF. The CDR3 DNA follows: TGTGCCAGCAGTCTAAAGGGGGGGGGCTACACCTTC.

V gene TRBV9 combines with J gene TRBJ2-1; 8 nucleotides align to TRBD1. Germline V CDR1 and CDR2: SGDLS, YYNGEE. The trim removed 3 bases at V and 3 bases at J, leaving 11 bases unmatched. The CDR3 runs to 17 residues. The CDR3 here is CASSAEGRQGLYNEQFF. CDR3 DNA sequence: TGTGCCAGCAGCGCTGAGGGAAGACAGGGGCTCTACAATGAGCAGTTCTTC.

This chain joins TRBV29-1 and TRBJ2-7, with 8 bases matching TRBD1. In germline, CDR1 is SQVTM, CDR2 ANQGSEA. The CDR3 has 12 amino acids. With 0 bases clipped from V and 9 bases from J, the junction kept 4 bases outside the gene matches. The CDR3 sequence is CSVEEQGAGQYF. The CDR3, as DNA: TGCAGCGTTGAAGAGCAGGGGGCTGGGCAGTACTTC.

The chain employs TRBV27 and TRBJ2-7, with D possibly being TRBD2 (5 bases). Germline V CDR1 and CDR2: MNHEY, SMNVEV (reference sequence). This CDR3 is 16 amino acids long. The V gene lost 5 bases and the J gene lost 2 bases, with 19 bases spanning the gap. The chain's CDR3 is CASSPSIGLATYEQYF. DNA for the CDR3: TGTGCCAGCAGTCCATCAATTGGGCTAGCAACCTACGAGCAGTACTTC.